The table lists the clone carrying this T cell receptor beta chain with a count of one. This specimen belongs to a study of blood T cell repertoires in COVID-19. Original methodology: Amplifying reference gene primers gave estimates of nucleated cell counts. Data came from immunoSEQ multiplex PCR; TCRdb stores just in-frame clones and leaves some out. V and J calls and clone size are as listed in that table; D and trimming were resolved from the DNA. The sample has 70,000 to 100,000 clones, approximately 80% seen once. This CDR3 has 12 amino acids. In germline, CDR1 is SGHNT, CDR2 YYREEE (reference sequence). V was clipped by 0 bases and J by 2 bases, with 2 bases between them.

The chain combines TRBV5-4 with TRBJ2-5; D is undetermined. The specimen was peripheral blood. The sequence was collected from a woman older than 75 with acute or convalescent COVID-19. The CDR3: CASSLVQETQYF. As DNA, the CDR3 is TGTGCCAGCAGCTTGGTACAAGAGACCCAGTACTTC.